This T cell receptor (beta chain) appears in the sequencing data of a study of blood T cell repertoires in COVID-19. Profiled with immunoSEQ multiplex PCR; TCRdb holds only in-frame clones, not every one. This table holds about 170,000 clones, less than 85% found once. This CDR3 is built from 16 residues. Germline loops: CDR1 MGHRA, CDR2 YSYEKL. The trim removed 4 bases at V and 1 base at J, leaving 6 bases unmatched. The chain recombines TRBV4-1 with TRBJ1-5, with 8 bases matching TRBD1. This sequence was found in a woman aged 80 or over with acute or convalescent COVID-19. Sequenced sample: peripheral blood. The CDR3 sequence: CASSLQGEVSNQPQHF. CDR3 in DNA: TGCGCCAGCAGCCTACAGGGGGAGGTGAGCAATCAGCCCCAGCATTTT.